The T cell receptor (beta chain) under discussion was sequenced for a study of cytomegalovirus exposure and HLA in healthy donors. PCR used 60 Vbeta primers and 13 Jbeta primers. The repertoire was sequenced with immunoSEQ multiplex PCR; TCRdb's copy has only in-frame clones and lacks some. The table shows fewer than 100,000 clones, with approximately 78% occurring only once. Sequences were obtained from PBMCs. The receptor comes from a male donor in good health and CMV-seropositive.

CDR3 loop: CASSPRTAPSGAKETQYF. The CDR3 DNA is TGTGCCAGCAGCCCTCGGACGGCGCCTAGCGGGGCCAAAGAGACCCAGTACTTC. The V call is TRBV7-2, the J call TRBJ2-5; 9 positions agree with TRBD2. The CDR3 length is 18 residues. Germline V gives CDR1 SGHTA, CDR2 FQGNSA. V was pared by 5 bases and J by 3 bases, with 16 bases of the junction left unmatched.